These 9 T cell receptor beta chains were sequenced from one sample in a study of blood T cell repertoires in COVID-19. Here immunoSEQ multiplex PCR was the method, and the copy in TCRdb shows in-frame clones only, minus some. The sample yields some 260,000 clones, roughly 80% seen once. Input material: peripheral blood. The receptors were sampled from a middle-aged woman with active or convalescent COVID-19.

V gene TRBV6-2 or TRBV6-3 combines with J gene TRBJ1-3; D ambiguous. The CDR3 contains 14 residues. The germline V gene encodes CDR1 MNHEY and CDR2 SVGEGT. Trimming cost V 4 bases and J 2 bases, with 9 bases left between them. For the CDR3, the DNA is TGTGCCAGCAGTTCCTCAGCTACTGGAAACACCATATATTTT. This codes for CASSSSATGNTIYF.

As to this clone: Additional DNA sequences in this sample encode the identical CDR3. The V gene is TRBV5-1, the J gene TRBJ1-2; TRBD1 aligns across 7 bases. Germline CDR1 reads SGHRS; CDR2 reads YFSETQ. CDR3 length: 14 residues. V trimming: 0 bases; J trimming: 8 bases; junction bases outside the gene matches: 7. CDR3 amino acids: CASSLVEGARGYTF. The CDR3 DNA sequence: TGCGCCAGCAGCTTGGTCGAGGGGGCTCGCGGCTACACCTTC.

This chain links TRBV30 with TRBJ1-6, with D perhaps matching TRBD1 (6 bases). From germline, CDR1 is GTSNPN and CDR2 SVGIG (reference sequence). CDR3 length: 15 amino acids. Trimming cost V 4 bases and J 2 bases, with 12 bases left between them. Here the CDR3 DNA reads TGTGCCTGGATCGAAGGGGGTACCTATAATTCACCCCTCCACTTT. This gives the protein CAWIEGGTYNSPLHF.

J is TRBJ2-2 and V is TRBV25-1; D unclear. V dropped 7 bases and J dropped 0 bases, with 12 bases sitting between them. This CDR3 has 15 amino acids. Germline values: CDR1 MGHDK, CDR2 SYGVNS. CDR3 loop: CASTVDGPNTGELFF. Written as DNA, the CDR3 is TGTGCCAGCACTGTGGATGGGCCGAACACCGGGGAGCTGTTTTTT. The variable domain in full, completed from reference TRBV25-1 and TRBJ2-2, reads EADIYQTPRYLVIGTGKKITLECSQTMGHDKMYWYQQDPGMELHLIHYSYGVNSTEKGDLSSESTVSRIRTEHFPLTLESARPSHTSQYLCASTVDGPNTGELFFGEGSRLTVL.

The CDR3 DNA follows: TGTGCCTGGAGTGTTGGACAGGGGGATTCACCCCTCCACTTT. It is translated as CAWSVGQGDSPLHF. This sequence joins TRBV30 and TRBJ1-6; 10 nucleotides align to TRBD1. This CDR3 has 14 residues. V gave up 0 bases and J gave up 8 bases; unmatched junction bases: 1. Germline V gene lookup returns CDR1 GTSNPN and CDR2 SVGIG (reference sequence).

The rearrangement joins TRBV5-1 to TRBJ1-2; possible D gene TRBD1, 5 bases. This CDR3 is 15 amino acids long. V was cut by 1 base and J by 4 bases, with 14 bases left in between. Germline V CDR1 and CDR2: SGHRS, YFSETQ. CDR3 loop: CASSLSGEKFYGYTF. In DNA form, the CDR3 reads TGCGCCAGCAGCTTGTCGGGGGAGAAGTTCTATGGCTACACCTTC.

The chain carries TRBV6-5 and TRBJ1-2; 7 bases line up with TRBD1. The CDR3 runs 13 residues. Germline V lookup: CDR1 MNHEY, CDR2 SVGAGI. V dropped 1 base and J dropped 8; count of bases not matched to a gene: 4. The CDR3 is CASSYWDSGGYTF. The CDR3 DNA follows: TGTGCCAGCAGTTACTGGGACAGTGGGGGCTACACCTTC.

The chain combines TRBV4-2 with TRBJ1-5; D is undetermined. Looked up from germline, CDR1 is LGHNA and CDR2 is YNFKEQ. V was shortened by 1 base and J by 7 bases, with 11 bases between the two germline ends. The CDR3 is made up of 14 amino acids. CDR3 region: CASSQVGSGQPQHF. CDR3 in DNA: TGTGCCAGCAGCCAAGTAGGGTCGGGACAGCCCCAGCATTTT.

The rearrangement links TRBV7-2 to TRBJ2-5; 7 positions match TRBD2. Per the germline V gene, CDR1 is SGHTA and CDR2 is FQGNSA. The CDR3 is made up of 16 amino acids. V shed 1 base and J 5 bases; nucleotides not matched to a gene: 10. The DNA for the CDR3 is TGTGCCAGCAGCTTAGATGGCGGGGGACCGCTGGAGACCCAGTACTTC. Amino acid sequence: CASSLDGGGPLETQYF.